This is a list of T cell receptor beta chains from one sample in a study of blood T cell repertoires in COVID-19. The assay was immunoSEQ multiplex PCR, and TCRdb's table has in-frame clones only and misses some. The data show a few hundred thousand clones, under 90% seen once. Sequenced: PBMCs or T cells enriched from blood (not recorded which). The receptors were sampled from a woman aged 55 to 70 who had recovered from COVID-19. Both conserved end residues are part of each CDR3. Each record gives: V gene, CDR3 length, clone size, D gene, J gene, CDR3 protein, CDR3 DNA. A D gene is named only where the DNA matches it firmly. Clone size is shown for a subset of rows, as once, few, many or a class of expanded clone.

V: TRBV2; length: 14; size: few; D: -; J: TRBJ1-5; CDR3: CASSGTGGGQPQHF; DNA: TGTGCCAGCAGTGGAACGGGGGGGGGACAGCCCCAGCATTTT
V: TRBV14; length: 16; size: -; D: -; J: TRBJ2-3; CDR3: CASNSQGLSRRDTQYF; DNA: TGTGCCAGCAACTCTCAGGGACTTAGTAGACGAGATACGCAGTATTTT
V: TRBV3-1/TRBV3-2; length: 13; size: -; D: -; J: TRBJ2-7; CDR3: CASSVSGLYEQYF; DNA: TGTGCCAGCAGTGTCAGCGGATTGTACGAGCAGTACTTC
V: TRBV4-1; length: 15; size: -; D: TRBD1; J: TRBJ1-5; CDR3: CASSQDGTGLQPQHF; DNA: TGCGCCAGCAGCCAAGATGGGACAGGACTCCAGCCCCAGCATTTT
V: TRBV11-3; length: 16; size: -; D: TRBD1; J: TRBJ2-1; CDR3: CASSLEDRGDYNEQFF; DNA: TGTGCCAGCAGCTTAGAGGACAGGGGCGATTACAATGAGCAGTTCTTC
V: TRBV6-5; length: 15; size: -; D: -; J: TRBJ1-5; CDR3: CASRPQGNGNQPQHF; DNA: TGTGCCAGCAGACCCCAGGGGAACGGCAATCAGCCCCAGCATTTT
V: TRBV10-3; length: 17; size: -; D: -; J: TRBJ1-2; CDR3: CAISDPDGFWGVYGYTF; DNA: TGTGCCATCAGTGACCCCGACGGTTTTTGGGGGGTCTATGGCTACACCTTC
V: TRBV10-3; length: 15; size: -; D: -; J: TRBJ1-2; CDR3: CAISDGPEVLGGYTF; DNA: TGTGCCATCAGTGACGGACCAGAAGTACTAGGGGGCTACACCTTC
V: TRBV27; length: 15; size: -; D: -; J: TRBJ2-7; CDR3: CASRSGAPTSYEQYF; DNA: TGTGCCAGCCGGTCTGGGGCGCCAACCTCCTACGAGCAGTACTTC
V: TRBV30; length: 17; size: -; D: TRBD2; J: TRBJ2-1; CDR3: CAWSRRLAGGTYNEQFF; DNA: TGTGCCTGGAGTAGAAGACTAGCGGGGGGGACCTACAATGAGCAGTTCTTC
V: TRBV5-1; length: 14; size: -; D: -; J: TRBJ1-6; CDR3: CASSLGQFNSPLHF; DNA: TGCGCCAGCAGCTTGGGGCAGTTTAATTCACCCCTCCACTTT
V: TRBV19; length: 13; size: -; D: -; J: TRBJ1-2; CDR3: CASSPTGPYGYTF; DNA: TGTGCCAGTAGCCCCACAGGGCCGTATGGCTACACCTTC
V: TRBV5-1; length: 12; size: -; D: -; J: TRBJ2-1; CDR3: CASSYSYNEQFF; DNA: TGCGCCAGCAGTTATTCCTACAATGAGCAGTTCTTC
V: TRBV7-3; length: 14; size: -; D: -; J: TRBJ2-3; CDR3: CASSPWSAPGTQYF; DNA: TGTGCCAGCAGCCCTTGGTCTGCTCCCGGTACGCAGTATTTT
V: TRBV3-1/TRBV3-2; length: 16; size: -; D: TRBD1; J: TRBJ1-3; CDR3: CASSPRTGYSGNTIYF; DNA: TGTGCCAGCAGCCCTCGGACAGGTTACTCTGGAAACACCATATATTTT
V: TRBV7-9; length: 13; size: -; D: -; J: TRBJ1-1; CDR3: CASSLQANTEAFF; DNA: TGTGCCAGCAGCCTACAGGCGAACACTGAAGCTTTCTTT
V: TRBV30; length: 14; size: few; D: -; J: TRBJ2-2; CDR3: CAWSVGHYTGELFF; DNA: TGTGCCTGGAGTGTTGGCCATTACACCGGGGAGCTGTTTTTT
V: TRBV7-6; length: 13; size: -; D: -; J: TRBJ2-7; CDR3: CASSPGNTYEQYF; DNA: TGTGCCAGCAGCCCAGGAAACACCTACGAGCAGTACTTC
V: TRBV18; length: 15; size: few; D: -; J: TRBJ1-4; CDR3: CASSPGVISNEKLFF; DNA: TGTGCCAGCTCACCCGGGGTCATATCAAATGAAAAACTGTTTTTT
V: TRBV5-1; length: 13; size: -; D: -; J: TRBJ2-7; CDR3: CASSWTVSYEQYF; DNA: TGCGCCAGCAGCTGGACAGTTTCCTACGAGCAGTACTTC
V: TRBV29-1; length: 12; size: -; D: -; J: TRBJ1-1; CDR3: CSVVSEGAEAFF; DNA: TGCAGCGTTGTTTCAGAGGGTGCTGAAGCTTTCTTT
V: TRBV28; length: 16; size: -; D: -; J: TRBJ1-6; CDR3: CASIPSGAGGNSPLHF; DNA: TGTGCCAGCATTCCCTCAGGGGCCGGGGGGAATTCACCCCTCCACTTT
V: TRBV12-3/TRBV12-4; length: 13; size: -; D: -; J: TRBJ1-2; CDR3: CASRLTAYYGYTF; DNA: TGTGCCAGCAGACTTACAGCATACTATGGCTACACCTTC
V: TRBV12-3/TRBV12-4; length: 12; size: -; D: -; J: TRBJ1-2; CDR3: CASSLWTGGYTF; DNA: TGTGCCAGCAGTTTATGGACTGGTGGCTACACCTTC
V: TRBV30; length: 13; size: -; D: -; J: TRBJ1-5; CDR3: CAWSRDSNQPQHF; DNA: TGTGCCTGGAGCCGGGATAGCAATCAGCCCCAGCATTTT
V: TRBV6-6; length: 13; size: -; D: -; J: TRBJ1-1; CDR3: CASSYAPGTEAFF; DNA: TGTGCCAGCAGTTACGCCCCAGGGACTGAAGCTTTCTTT
V: TRBV7-9; length: 12; size: few; D: -; J: TRBJ1-2; CDR3: CASSLASGGHTF; DNA: TGTGCCAGCAGCTTAGCGAGCGGGGGGCACACCTTC
V: TRBV15; length: 16; size: -; D: -; J: TRBJ1-4; CDR3: CATSREGGPTNEKLFF; DNA: TGTGCCACCAGCAGAGAGGGGGGGCCAACTAATGAAAAACTGTTTTTT
V: TRBV20-1; length: 11; size: -; D: -; J: TRBJ2-3; CDR3: CSAELADTQYF; DNA: TGCAGTGCTGAGCTAGCGGATACGCAGTATTTT
V: TRBV11-2; length: 14; size: once; D: -; J: TRBJ2-5; CDR3: CASSSKISLETQYF; DNA: TGTGCCAGCAGCTCTAAGATTAGTTTAGAGACCCAGTACTTC
V: TRBV30; length: 13; size: -; D: -; J: TRBJ2-3; CDR3: CAWSGGGPDTQYF; DNA: TGTGCCTGGAGTGGGGGGGGCCCAGATACGCAGTATTTT
V: TRBV6-2/TRBV6-3; length: 15; size: -; D: TRBD1; J: TRBJ1-5; CDR3: CASSSGTGVNQPQHF; DNA: TGTGCCAGCAGCTCCGGGACAGGGGTGAATCAGCCCCAGCATTTT